This T cell receptor beta chain was found in a study of vaccination effects on CD4 cells after COVID-19. Generated by immunoSEQ multiplex PCR, the TCRdb table keeps only in-frame clones and is missing some. This table holds 80,000 to 95,000 clones, under 80% found once. The CDR3 spans 15 residues. Germline V lookup: CDR1 ENHRY, CDR2 SYGVKD. The V and J ends lost 4 bases and 7 bases, in that order; junction bases with no gene match: 11. In regard to this clone: Its antigen is currently unknown.

Before any sequencing was done, the ViraFEST assay used viral peptide pools to expand antigen-specific CD4+ T cells. CD4+ T cells were isolated after around ten days of culture. Of the BNT162b2 and mRNA-1273 vaccines, participants received two doses of one or the other. The starting material was CD4+ T cells from PBMCs cultured with HCoV-OC43 spike peptides, obtained after COVID-19 vaccination. Stated subset: HCoV-OC43 spike overlapping peptide pool stimulation. The chain links TRBV10-3 to TRBJ1-2; 8 nucleotides agree with TRBD1. The receptor's source is a human donor who received a COVID-19 vaccine. The CDR3 here is CAISVRGQGTVGYTF. The CDR3, as DNA: TGTGCCATCAGTGTCCGCGGACAGGGCACGGTTGGCTACACCTTC.